The 29 T cell receptor beta chains given below trace back to one sample, sequenced in a study of immune characterization of retroperitoneal liposarcoma. A single record per CDR3 protein comes from TCRdb applying MiXCR to the PCR reads. This table has fewer than 2,500 distinct CDR3 sequences, about 50% appearing once. Sequenced: tumor tissue. These receptors were obtained from a female donor with retroperitoneal liposarcoma.

This clonotype was observed a few times. The V call is TRBV6-1, the J call TRBJ2-3; the D is unclear. Between the trimmed V and J ends, which lost 4 bases and 5 bases, there was a span of 16 bases. Germline values: CDR1 MNHNS, CDR2 SASEGT. The length of the CDR3 is 15 residues. CDR3 in DNA: TGTGCCAGCAGTGCATCGAGTTCGCCCAGAGATACGCAGTATTTT. Amino acid sequence: CASSASSSPRDTQYF.

This clonotype occurred a few times. The chain uses TRBV7-6 and TRBJ2-1; perhaps TRBD1 as D (5 bases). Per germline, CDR1 SGHVS and CDR2 FNYEAQ. This CDR3 contains 16 residues. Between the trimmed V and J ends, which lost 0 bases and 1 base, there was a span of 10 bases. The CDR3 DNA sequence: TGTGCCAGCAGCTTAGCGCATGACAGTTCCTACAATGAGCAGTTCTTC. As protein: CASSLAHDSSYNEQFF.

The CDR3 nucleotides are TGTGCCAGCCTCTCAACCGGGACACCCGAGCAGTACTTC. Translation: CASLSTGTPEQYF. The chain joins TRBV6-1 to TRBJ2-1; maybe TRBD1 (6 bases). The DNA end favors TRBJ2-7, so the J call may be wrong. Germline CDR1 and CDR2: MNHNS and SASEGT. CDR3 length equals 13 residues.

The chain links TRBV12-3 or TRBV12-4 to TRBJ2-1; D is ambiguous. With the DNA end fitting TRBJ2-7 better, the J assignment may be wrong. The CDR3 has 13 residues. The CDR3, as DNA: TGTGCCAGCAACCCGGGCGGCTACAATGAGCAGTACTTC. Residues: CASNPGGYNEQYF.

This rearrangement joins TRBV6-1 to TRBJ1-1; possibly TRBD1 for D (5 bases). V was cut by 11 bases and J by 2 bases, with 12 bases left in between. Looked up from germline, CDR1 is MNHNS and CDR2 is SASEGT. The CDR3 is 12 residues long. CDR3 region: CAGGARNTEAFF. Here the CDR3 DNA reads TGTGCCGGGGGTGCACGCAACACTGAAGCTTTCTTT.

The rearrangement uses TRBV6-1 and TRBJ2-3; D possibly uses TRBD1 or TRBD2 (5 bases each). Germline values: CDR1 MNHNS, CDR2 SASEGT. The ends were cut back, 2 bases at V and 6 bases at J, with 12 bases in the middle. There are 14 residues in the CDR3. CDR3 region: CASSESSGPDTQYF. The CDR3 nucleotides read TGTGCCAGCAGTGAATCGTCGGGGCCGGATACGCAGTATTTT.

This sequence joins TRBV6-5 and TRBJ2-4; D possibly corresponds to TRBD1 (5 bases). The V end lost 5 bases, the J end lost 16 bases, and 12 bases lay between the germline ends. The CDR3 has 10 amino acids. CDR1 and CDR2 from the germline V gene are MNHEY and SVGAGI. The CDR3 region has the DNA TGTGCCAGCAGTGACGGACACCCATACTTC. Translating it yields CASSDGHPYF.

This sequence joins TRBV6-1 and TRBJ2-3, with D possibly TRBD1 on 5 matching bases. Germline lookup yields CDR1 MNHNS and CDR2 SASEGT. The V end lost 2 bases, the J end lost 2 bases, and 17 bases lay between the germline ends. CDR3 length: 17 residues. CDR3 nucleotides: TGTGCCAGCAGTGAATCGTGGGTGGCAGGGAACACAGATACGCAGTATTTT. Its protein is CASSESWVAGNTDTQYF.

This clonotype is categorized as medium-sized. This rearrangement joins TRBV7-6 to TRBJ2-1, with D unclear. The better agreement between TRBJ2-7 and the DNA end casts doubt on the J call. Germline-derived CDR1 and CDR2 are SGHVS and FNYEAQ. The CDR3 is 14 amino acids. CDR3 DNA: TGTGCCAGCAGCTTAGGTCCGACTCGATACGAGCAGTACTTC. Translation gives CASSLGPTRYEQYF.

This clonotype is judged large (0.1 to 1%). Written as DNA, the CDR3 is TGTGCCAGCAGTTACCCCTCGGGGGGCTACACCTTC. This encodes CASSYPSGGYTF. The chain joins TRBV6-6 to TRBJ1-2; D call uncertain. This CDR3 has 12 amino acids. From germline, CDR1 is MNHNY and CDR2 SVGAGI (reference sequence). V lost 2 bases and J lost 8, with 9 bases in between.

This clonotype is deemed large. The rearrangement joins TRBV7-2 to TRBJ2-1; tentative D call: TRBD1 (6 bases). The CDR3 runs 18 residues. Germline CDR1 reads SGHTA; CDR2 reads FQGNSA. Trimming left V 2 bases short and J 1 base short, with 18 bases between. CDR3 region: CASSLRRVTGLSYNEQFF. CDR3 nucleotides: TGTGCCAGCAGCTTACGCCGGGTTACAGGGCTATCCTACAATGAGCAGTTCTTC.

The V and J genes are TRBV24-1 and TRBJ2-1; 9 bases agree with TRBD2. Germline CDR1 KGHDR, CDR2 SFDVKD. V gave up 2 bases and J gave up 8 bases; unmatched junction bases: 9. The CDR3 is 16 amino acids. CDR3 amino acids: CATSDWGGGAVDEQFF. For the CDR3, the DNA is TGTGCCACCAGTGATTGGGGCGGGGGGGCGGTAGATGAGCAGTTCTTC.

V usage is TRBV5-1 and J usage is TRBJ2-1; 8 positions agree with TRBD2. The closer fit of TRBJ2-7 to the DNA end suggests the J call may be wrong. CDR3 length equals 15 residues. Per germline, CDR1 SGHRS and CDR2 YFSETQ. The CDR3 DNA reads as TGCGCCAGCAGCTTGGCACGGGGGGGGGGGAATGAGCAGTACTTC. As protein: CASSLARGGGNEQYF.

The J gene is TRBJ2-3, the V gene TRBV27; TRBD1 aligns across 9 bases. This CDR3 spans 12 amino acids. Germline values: CDR1 MNHEY, CDR2 SMNVEV (reference sequence). Germline trimming cut 5 bases from V and 15 bases from J; bases unmatched to any gene: 9. CDR3 in amino acids: CASSDPGQGEYF. In DNA form, the CDR3 reads TGTGCCAGCAGTGATCCGGGACAGGGAGAATATTTT.

This clonotype appeared a single time. The genes are TRBV6-1 and TRBJ2-1; TRBD2 aligns across 12 bases. The CDR3 contains 15 residues. CDR1 is MNHNS, CDR2 SASEGT, per germline. J gave up 5 bases and V 6 bases, and 5 bases lay outside the gene matches. The CDR3 loop reads CASRSRLAGDNEQFF. The DNA for the CDR3 is TGTGCCAGCAGGTCCAGACTAGCGGGGGACAATGAGCAGTTCTTC.

The chain combines TRBV6-1 with TRBJ2-7; D gene unclear. Germline V gene data show CDR1 as MNHNS and CDR2 as SASEGT. V was trimmed by 2 bases and J by 0 bases, leaving 17 bases between them. The CDR3 has 17 residues. The DNA of the CDR3 is TGTGCCAGCAGTGAAAAGTTCCTTATCTTCAGCTCCTACGAGCAGTACTTC. The encoded protein is CASSEKFLIFSSYEQYF.

V and J are TRBV6-1 and TRBJ2-4; D is ambiguous. V lost 4 bases and J 0 bases, leaving 7 bases between the germline ends. Germline V gives CDR1 MNHNS, CDR2 SASEGT. The CDR3 sequence is 14 residues long. The CDR3: CASSGELAKNIQYF. As DNA, the CDR3 is TGTGCCAGCAGTGGCGAGTTAGCCAAAAACATTCAGTACTTC.

This clonotype showed up just a few times. This chain connects TRBV6-1 to TRBJ2-1; D could derive from TRBD1 or TRBD2 (5 bases each). Per germline, CDR1 MNHNS and CDR2 SASEGT. The CDR3 sequence is 14 residues long. The V gene lost 8 bases and the J gene lost 4 bases, with 15 bases spanning the gap. CDR3 in amino acids: CASSGTRQYNEQFF. The CDR3 bases are TGTGCCAGCTCCGGGACCCGACAGTACAATGAGCAGTTCTTC.

About this clonotype itself: A read error is likely, as this CDR3 ends without the conserved phenylalanine or tryptophan. Because the CDR3's place on the DNA is in doubt, the DNA is left out and the CDR3 is given as listed by TCRdb. The gene calls are TRBV12-3 or TRBV12-4 and TRBJ2-3; TRBD2 is the table's D call, not checked against the DNA. The CDR3 length equals 12 residues, ends included. The CDR3 sequence is CASSYGTSGAAV.

The chain couples TRBV7-2 to TRBJ2-1; 8 bases fit TRBD2. Matching the DNA end better, TRBJ2-7 makes the J call doubtful. The CDR3 has 15 amino acids. Germline V gene lookup returns CDR1 SGHTA and CDR2 FQGNSA. The CDR3 DNA follows: TGTGCCAGCAGCAGGACTAGCCAACCTTACTACGAGCAGTACTTC. Residues: CASSRTSQPYYEQYF.

This clonotype was picked up a small number of times. The V gene is TRBV7-2, the J gene TRBJ1-3, with a possible D match to TRBD1 (6 bases). The V end was cut by 1 base, the J end by 4 bases, with 11 bases between. This CDR3 comprises 15 residues. Germline V gene lookup returns CDR1 SGHTA and CDR2 FQGNSA. The CDR3 spells CASSLGGGGGNTIYF. The DNA for the CDR3 is TGTGCCAGCAGCTTAGGGGGGGGCGGGGGAAACACCATATATTTT. The full variable domain, rest sourced from reference TRBV7-2 and TRBJ1-3, is GAGVSQSPSNKVTEKGKDVELRCDPISGHTALYWYRQSLGQGLEFLIYFQGNSAPDKSGLPSDRFSAERTGGSVSTLTIQRTQQEDSAVYLCASSLGGGGGNTIYFGEGSWLTVV.

This chain links TRBV6-1 with TRBJ2-1; 8 nucleotides line up with TRBD2. The J call could be wrong; TRBJ2-7 is a better fit for the DNA end. This CDR3 contains 15 residues. Germline CDR1 is MNHNS and CDR2 is SASEGT. This CDR3 reads CASLDRRLATHEQYF. In DNA form, the CDR3 reads TGTGCCAGCCTGGACCGGAGACTAGCGACCCACGAGCAGTACTTC.

This clonotype was seen a few times. V gene TRBV7-2 combines with J gene TRBJ2-3; 8 bases are a match to TRBD2. The CDR3 runs 16 residues. Unmatched junction bases numbered 11, after V lost 8 bases and J lost 1 base. Germline values: CDR1 SGHTA, CDR2 FQGNSA. The DNA of the CDR3 is TGTGCCAGCCGCTCAAGGGCGGGGGGCGGCACAGATACGCAGTATTTT. This translates into CASRSRAGGGTDTQYF. Supplemented by reference TRBV7-2 and TRBJ2-3, the full variable domain reads GAGVSQSPSNKVTEKGKDVELRCDPISGHTALYWYRQSLGQGLEFLIYFQGNSAPDKSGLPSDRFSAERTGGSVSTLTIQRTQQEDSAVYLCASRSRAGGGTDTQYFGPGTRLTVL.

This clonotype has only a few counts. The chain couples TRBV7-8 to TRBJ2-1; D remains ambiguous. This CDR3 region has 13 residues. The germline V gene encodes CDR1 SGHVS and CDR2 FQNEAQ. V lost 5 bases to trimming and J lost 7 bases, with 12 bases between them. The CDR3 loop is CASSPPEWNEQFF. The CDR3 region has the DNA TGTGCCAGCAGCCCGCCAGAGTGGAATGAGCAGTTCTTC.

Relative to its sample, this clonotype is medium-sized. The chain uses TRBV12-3 or TRBV12-4 and TRBJ2-1; TRBD2 might be the D (6 bases). Trimming left V 6 bases short and J 8 bases short, with 17 bases between. The CDR3 has 14 residues. This chain's CDR3 is CASRGSGGGDEQFF. CDR3 DNA sequence: TGTGCCAGCAGGGGGTCCGGGGGAGGAGATGAGCAGTTCTTC.

This clonotype was detected a few times. The chain employs TRBV7-6 and TRBJ2-5, with 8 bases matching TRBD1. The last part of the DNA fits TRBJ2-7 better; the J call may be wrong. The CDR3 spans 15 residues. CDR1 and CDR2 from the germline V gene are SGHVS and FNYEAQ. CDR3 sequence: CASSLDRGAAYEQYF. The CDR3 region has the DNA TGTGCCAGCAGCCTAGACAGGGGCGCCGCCTACGAGCAGTACTTC.

The chain carries TRBV6-6 and TRBJ2-1, with D perhaps matching TRBD2 (5 bases). CDR1 MNHNY and CDR2 SVGAGI come from the germline V gene (reference sequence). V was clipped by 5 bases and J by 13 bases, with 21 bases between them. CDR3 length: 14 residues. The CDR3 region has the DNA TGTGCCAGCAGTCAACCGGGGTACCCTGTGACCCAGTTCTTC. Translated, it gives CASSQPGYPVTQFF.

J is TRBJ1-6 and V is TRBV6-8; D uncertain. The CDR3 covers 13 residues. Trimming took 6 bases from V and 7 from J, leaving 10 bases between them. Per germline, CDR1 MNHGY and CDR2 SAAAGT. As DNA, the CDR3 is TGTGCCAGCAGACGATCGGGGAATTCACCCCTCCACTTT. Its translation: CASRRSGNSPLHF.

This clonotype was counted once. V usage is TRBV12-3 or TRBV12-4 and J usage is TRBJ2-3; tentatively, D is TRBD2 (6 bases). The CDR3 is 14 amino acids. V was trimmed by 5 bases and J by 0 bases, leaving 9 bases between them. In nucleotides, the CDR3 is TGTGCCAGCAGTCCAAGCGGGAGCACAGATACGCAGTATTTT. Translated, it gives CASSPSGSTDTQYF.